These 31 T cell receptor beta chains were all obtained from the same sample, sequenced in a study of technical replicates of blood from a handful of donors (dated by TCRdb to the late 2010s). The method behind the library was the immunoSEQ multiplex PCR assay. TCRdb mirrors the immuneACCESS table, restricted to in-frame sequences. Some clones are absent from its copies; in checked studies, under half trace to an unresolved V gene, and the reason for the others is unknown. This sample gives more than 70,000 clones in total; over 80% of them show up just once. The ten largest account for 0.27% of the sample. The sample taken for sequencing was T cells isolated from PBMCs. The receptors come from a human donor in good health.

The gene calls are TRBV7-9 and TRBJ1-1; D not certain. The CDR3 extends over 12 amino acids. The germline gives CDR1 SEHNR, CDR2 FQNEAQ (reference sequence). V lost 8 bases and J lost 0, with 7 bases in between. The CDR3 DNA is TGTGCCAGCTGGGAGGTGAACACTGAAGCTTTCTTT. Encoded protein: CASWEVNTEAFF.

This chain uses TRBV18 with TRBJ1-2; D not certain. Germline V gene lookup returns CDR1 KGHSH and CDR2 LQKENI. The CDR3 totals 15 residues. V dropped 2 bases and J dropped 4 bases, with 14 bases sitting between them. The DNA of the CDR3 is TGTGCCAGCTCACCAGCAGGTCTTATCACCTATGGCTACACCTTC. Its translation: CASSPAGLITYGYTF.

V gene TRBV19 combines with J gene TRBJ2-1; 14 bases map to TRBD2. Germline V gene sequence: CDR1 LNHDA, CDR2 SQIVND (reference sequence). This CDR3 contains 14 residues. V trimming: 10 bases; J trimming: 9 bases; junction bases outside the gene matches: 8. The CDR3 protein is CATGTSGGLGEQFF. The CDR3 region has the DNA TGTGCCACTGGGACTAGCGGGGGCCTGGGTGAGCAGTTCTTC.

The V call is TRBV27, the J call TRBJ1-1, with D possibly being TRBD1 (5 bases). Germline V gene lookup returns CDR1 MNHEY and CDR2 SMNVEV (reference sequence). CDR3 length: 12 amino acids. V was pared by 1 base and J by 6 bases, with 6 bases between. Here the CDR3 DNA reads TGTGCCAGCAGTTTATGGGGCTCTGAAGCTTTCTTT. Translation gives CASSLWGSEAFF.

The chain is built from TRBV27 and TRBJ2-7, with D tentatively TRBD1 (5 bases). This CDR3 is built from 13 residues. Trimming stripped 6 bases from V and 2 bases from J, with 11 bases between. Germline CDR1 reads MNHEY; CDR2 reads SMNVEV (reference sequence). Written as DNA, the CDR3 is TGTGCCAGCAGGGGGCGACCTACCTACGAGCAGTACTTC. Translated, it gives CASRGRPTYEQYF.

The CDR3 sequence is CASGTGDVEQYF. The DNA of the CDR3 is TGTGCCAGCGGGACAGGGGATGTCGAGCAGTACTTC. This chain connects TRBV27 to TRBJ2-7; 10 positions agree with TRBD1. After removal of 8 bases from V and 6 bases from J, the junction contained 4 bases not matched to a gene. Germline CDR1 is MNHEY and CDR2 is SMNVEV (reference sequence). The CDR3 contains 12 residues.

J is TRBJ2-2 and V is TRBV13, with 9 bases matching TRBD2. Germline CDR1 and CDR2: PRHDT and FYEKMQ (reference sequence). The CDR3 consists of 15 residues. The J segment lost 0 bases and the V segment lost 5 bases, leaving 1 base of the junction unmatched. CDR3 sequence: CASSPSGANTGELFF. In nucleotides, the CDR3 is TGTGCCAGCAGCCCTAGCGGGGCGAACACCGGGGAGCTGTTTTTT.

This clone came up once. This chain links TRBV4-2 with TRBJ2-1; 9 bases match TRBD2. V lost 0 bases to trimming and J lost 10 bases; unmatched junction nucleotides: 10. Germline CDR1 is LGHNA and CDR2 is YNFKEQ. The CDR3 totals 16 residues. In DNA, the CDR3 is TGTGCCAGCAGCCAAGACTGGCGGGAGGGCCGCTGGGAGCAGTTCTTC. It is translated as CASSQDWREGRWEQFF.

The rearrangement uses TRBV6-6 and TRBJ1-3; no clear D. Germline lookup yields CDR1 MNHNY and CDR2 SVGAGI (reference sequence). V was pared by 6 bases and J by 0 bases, with 9 bases between. The CDR3 is made up of 14 amino acids. CDR3 region: CASRRISSGNTIYF. CDR3 coding DNA: TGTGCCAGCAGACGCATTAGCTCTGGAAACACCATATATTTT.

This clone was found a few times. V and J are TRBV5-8 and TRBJ1-2; tentatively, D is TRBD1 (5 bases). V gave up 4 bases and J gave up 4 bases, with 17 bases separating them. This CDR3 is 15 amino acids long. Germline V gene data show CDR1 as SGHTS and CDR2 as YDEGEE. Written as DNA, the CDR3 is TGTGCCAGCAGCATTCCCCGTGACAGCCTCTATGGCTACACCTTC. It is translated as CASSIPRDSLYGYTF. Looking up the rest from reference TRBV5-8 and TRBJ1-2 gives the full variable domain: EAGVTQSPTHLIKTRGQQATLRCSPISGHTSVYWYQQALGLGLQFLLWYDEGEERNRGNFPPRFSGRQFPNYSSELNVNALELEDSALYLCASSIPRDSLYGYTFGSGTRLTVV.

V usage is TRBV19 and J usage is TRBJ2-3; TRBD1 aligns across 8 bases. Unmatched junction bases numbered 5, after V lost 3 bases and J lost 3 bases. Germline CDR1 LNHDA, CDR2 SQIVND (reference sequence). This CDR3 spans 15 amino acids. The CDR3, as DNA: TGTGCCAGTAGTATGGAGGGACAGGCGACAGATACGCAGTATTTT. Protein sequence: CASSMEGQATDTQYF.

V gene TRBV18 combines with J gene TRBJ2-3, with TRBD2 identical over 14 bases. The CDR3 is 17 residues long. The junction had 3 bases not matched to a gene; V was cut back by 3 bases and J by 1 base. Germline V gene lookup returns CDR1 KGHSH and CDR2 LQKENI. In DNA, the CDR3 is TGTGCCAGCTCACCGGGGACTAGCGGGAGTGGCACAGATACGCAGTATTTT. Amino acids: CASSPGTSGSGTDTQYF.

The chain couples TRBV14 to TRBJ2-5; TRBD1 aligns across 8 bases. Trimming removed 3 bases from V and 6 bases from J; junction bases left unmatched: 6. Germline V CDR1 and CDR2: SGHDN, FVKESK. The CDR3 consists of 14 residues. In nucleotides, the CDR3 is TGTGCCAGCAGCCATACCGGACAGGGACAGACCCAGTACTTC. It encodes CASSHTGQGQTQYF.

This rearrangement joins TRBV11-2 to TRBJ1-2, with TRBD1 as a possible D gene (6 bases). The CDR3 length is 12 residues. V was trimmed by 6 bases and J by 13 bases, leaving 18 bases between them. Germline CDR1 reads SGHAT; CDR2 reads FQNNGV. This CDR3 reads CASSRNGGQVTF. The DNA of the CDR3 is TGTGCCAGCAGTCGTAATGGGGGCCAAGTCACCTTC.

The rearrangement joins TRBV7-2 to TRBJ1-1; D is ambiguous. The CDR3 is 17 amino acids. Trimming stripped 1 base from V and 1 base from J, with 16 bases between. In germline, CDR1 is SGHTA, CDR2 FQGNSA. CDR3 in DNA: TGTGCCAGCAGCTTAGTCGGTTATGATTGGGCGAACACTGAAGCTTTCTTT. It translates to CASSLVGYDWANTEAFF.

In this sample, this clone turned up a few times. This chain links TRBV2 with TRBJ1-1; D gene unclear. The CDR3 is 11 residues long. Trimming took 7 bases from V and 1 from J, leaving 4 bases between them. Germline values: CDR1 SNHLY, CDR2 FYNNEI. The CDR3 DNA sequence: TGTGCCAGCACGTGGAACACTGAAGCTTTCTTT. This encodes CASTWNTEAFF.

This chain joins TRBV29-1 and TRBJ2-7, with TRBD2 identical over 10 bases. The CDR3 is 13 residues long. V gave up 6 bases and J gave up 1 base; unmatched junction bases: 3. From germline, CDR1 is SQVTM and CDR2 ANQGSEA. As DNA, the CDR3 is TGCAGCGTCGGACTAGCGGTATCCTACGAGCAGTACTTC. As protein: CSVGLAVSYEQYF.

The gene calls are TRBV19 and TRBJ2-1; D is perhaps TRBD1 (6 bases). Germline V gene lookup returns CDR1 LNHDA and CDR2 SQIVND (reference sequence). Trimming removed 1 base at V and 0 bases at J, with 7 bases between. This CDR3 has 15 amino acids. The CDR3 loop is CASSIAGVSYNEQFF. CDR3 nucleotides: TGTGCCAGTAGTATAGCAGGGGTCTCCTACAATGAGCAGTTCTTC.

This chain joins TRBV29-1 and TRBJ2-7; 7 bases fit TRBD1. The CDR3 sequence is 14 residues long. CDR1 is SQVTM and CDR2 is ANQGSEA in the germline V gene. V shed 5 bases, J shed 1 base, and the junction held 8 bases outside the gene matches. CDR3 coding DNA: TGCAGCGTTATCGGGACAGCGACATCCTACGAGCAGTACTTC. It is translated as CSVIGTATSYEQYF.

The rearrangement links TRBV11-2 to TRBJ2-1, with D possibly TRBD2 on 6 matching bases. CDR3 length: 15 residues. Germline V gives CDR1 SGHAT, CDR2 FQNNGV. With 2 bases removed from V and 6 bases from J, the gap between germline ends came to 14 bases. CDR3 sequence reads: CASSLQTRSGNEQFF. CDR3 nucleotides: TGTGCCAGCAGCTTACAGACTAGGTCGGGCAATGAGCAGTTCTTC.

J is TRBJ1-1 and V is TRBV10-2; D call uncertain. Germline V gene lookup returns CDR1 WSHSY and CDR2 SAAADI. The CDR3 spans 14 residues. The V and J ends lost 6 bases and 5 bases respectively, with 16 bases between them. CDR3 sequence reads: CASRLAPPVTEAFF. For the CDR3, the DNA is TGCGCCAGCAGGCTCGCGCCCCCTGTTACTGAAGCTTTCTTT.

V usage is TRBV6-4 and J usage is TRBJ2-3, with a weak D call TRBD1 (6 bases). V dropped 4 bases and J dropped 4 bases, with 12 bases sitting between them. The CDR3 is 14 residues long. The germline gives CDR1 MRHNA, CDR2 SNTAGT. CDR3 DNA sequence: TGTGCCAGCAGTGCGGGTACAGGGTCAGATACGCAGTATTTT. This translates into CASSAGTGSDTQYF.

The rearrangement links TRBV2 to TRBJ2-1; TRBD1 matches 7 bases. The length of the CDR3 is 14 residues. V dropped 6 bases and J dropped 2; count of bases not matched to a gene: 4. Germline V gene sequence: CDR1 SNHLY, CDR2 FYNNEI. The DNA of the CDR3 is TGTGCCAGCAGACAGGGGACCCCCTACAATGAGCAGTTCTTC. Protein product: CASRQGTPYNEQFF. The full variable domain, rest sourced from reference TRBV2 and TRBJ2-1, is EPEVTQTPSHQVTQMGQEVILRCVPISNHLYFYWYRQILGQKVEFLVSFYNNEISEKSEIFDDQFSVERPDGSNFTLKIRSTKLEDSAMYFCASRQGTPYNEQFFGPGTRLTVL.

The V and J genes are TRBV27 and TRBJ2-5; 8 positions agree with TRBD2. This CDR3 region has 15 residues. CDR1 is MNHEY and CDR2 is SMNVEV in the germline V gene (reference sequence). Trimming at V came to 7 bases and at J to 1 base, leaving 8 bases not matched to a gene. The CDR3 loop reads CASTKGLGAQETQYF. The CDR3 DNA follows: TGTGCCAGCACTAAGGGACTAGGGGCCCAAGAGACCCAGTACTTC.

The gene calls are TRBV19 and TRBJ2-2, with 8 positions matching TRBD2. V lost 7 bases, J lost 6 bases, and 16 bases stayed unmatched. Germline assignment: CDR1 LNHDA and CDR2 SQIVND (reference sequence). This CDR3 has 17 residues. CDR3 region: CASTTDSGIFTAGELFF. The CDR3 DNA reads as TGTGCCAGTACCACCGATAGCGGGATATTCACAGCCGGGGAGCTGTTTTTT.

The chain carries TRBV5-4 and TRBJ2-2; weak D call: TRBD2 (6 bases). The CDR3 covers 13 residues. The germline V gene has CDR1 SGHNT and CDR2 YYREEE (reference sequence). Trimming took off 4 bases at V and 6 bases at J, with 10 bases between the two ends. CDR3 DNA: TGTGCCAGCAGCGCCGGGGGATCCGGGGAGCTGTTTTTT. It encodes CASSAGGSGELFF.

The chain employs TRBV11-3 and TRBJ1-1; maybe TRBD1 (6 bases). CDR1 and CDR2 (germline): SGHNT, YENEEA. The germline V and J ends were trimmed by 3 bases and 3 bases, with 8 bases remaining between them. The CDR3 is 13 residues long. The CDR3 loop reads CASSFTGYTEAFF. DNA for the CDR3: TGTGCCAGCAGCTTTACAGGGTACACTGAAGCTTTCTTT.

The V call is TRBV7-6, the J call TRBJ2-7, with TRBD2 identical over 12 bases. V shed 1 base, J shed 7 bases, and the junction held 2 bases outside the gene matches. The CDR3 extends over 14 amino acids. CDR1 SGHVS and CDR2 FNYEAQ come from the germline V gene. CDR3 sequence (DNA): TGTGCCAGCAGCTTAGTTACTAGCGGGGGGGAGCAGTACTTC. The encoded protein is CASSLVTSGGEQYF.

The rearrangement links TRBV11-2 to TRBJ2-7, with 14 nucleotides matching TRBD2. This CDR3 has 17 amino acids. Germline V gene data show CDR1 as SGHAT and CDR2 as FQNNGV. V was pared by 6 bases and J by 3 bases, with 10 bases of the junction left unmatched. CDR3 loop: CASRRTGLAGESYEQYF. The CDR3 DNA reads as TGTGCCAGCAGGAGGACGGGACTAGCGGGAGAGAGCTACGAGCAGTACTTC.

The V gene is TRBV28, the J gene TRBJ2-1, with D tentatively TRBD2 (5 bases). This CDR3 is 13 amino acids long. V was clipped by 7 bases and J by 0 bases, with 7 bases between them. Germline values: CDR1 MDHEN, CDR2 SYDVKM. The CDR3 nucleotides read TGTGCCAGCACTACTAGCTCCTACAATGAGCAGTTCTTC. This gives the protein CASTTSSYNEQFF.

The chain employs TRBV11-3 and TRBJ2-5; 12 bases agree with TRBD2. CDR3 length: 16 residues. Germline CDR1 is SGHNT and CDR2 is YENEEA. Trimming at V came to 4 bases and at J to 7 bases, leaving 10 bases not matched to a gene. The CDR3 sequence: CASSSYASGGAGTQYF. The DNA for the CDR3 is TGTGCCAGCAGCTCCTATGCTAGCGGGGGGGCCGGGACCCAGTACTTC.